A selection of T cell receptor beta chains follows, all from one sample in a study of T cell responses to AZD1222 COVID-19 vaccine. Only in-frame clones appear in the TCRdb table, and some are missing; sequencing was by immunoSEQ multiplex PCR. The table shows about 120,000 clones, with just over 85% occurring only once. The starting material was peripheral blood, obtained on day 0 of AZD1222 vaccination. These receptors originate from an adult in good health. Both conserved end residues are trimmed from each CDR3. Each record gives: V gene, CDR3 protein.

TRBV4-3 ASSQDLSGGGTGELF
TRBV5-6 ASSPGTVNTEAF
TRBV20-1 SASLPAGGPETQY
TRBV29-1 SVVGTGPNTGELF
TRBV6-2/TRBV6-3 ASSYPDEQY
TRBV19 ASSTQGARTGELF
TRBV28 ASSPGQLYQPQH
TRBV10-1 ASSDSPTGRGEGYT
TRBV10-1 ASSFIQAGFDNEQF
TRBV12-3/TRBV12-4 ASSLGEGGYT
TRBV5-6 ASSSQVEGGELF
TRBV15 ATSLTQGTGELF
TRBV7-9 ASSPGRLSSYEQY
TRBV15 ATSRVLVDTQY
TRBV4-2 ASSQAGLAGMGDTQY
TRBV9 ASGRDSYEQY
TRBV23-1 ASSRRRDSEPYEQY
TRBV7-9 ASSFYLGQPQH
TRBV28 ASSFGRTPENYGYT
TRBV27 ASWASPNYGYT
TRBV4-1 ASSQDGYRANTGELF
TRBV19 ASRGGGGLRNQPQH
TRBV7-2 ASSPLSGEPIKPQH
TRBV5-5 ASSLDRVYYGYT